Listed below are T cell receptor beta chains from one sample, sequenced in a study of blood T cell repertoires in COVID-19. Sequenced by immunoSEQ multiplex PCR; TCRdb stores in-frame clones only, minus some. Here the sample spans approximately 190,000 clones, roughly nine tenths being singletons. Material for sequencing was peripheral blood. The receptors here all came from a man aged 55-75 years with active or convalescent COVID-19. CDR3s include the opening cysteine and the closing phenylalanine or tryptophan. The order of the fields is J gene, V gene, CDR3 protein.

TRBJ2-2	TRBV5-6	CASSLRLAGGSNTGELFF
TRBJ1-2	TRBV29-1	CSATGTGVNYGYTF
TRBJ2-3	TRBV9	CASSVTSGGITDTQYF
TRBJ2-7	TRBV10-1	CASSSGMSYEQYF
TRBJ2-7	TRBV4-2	CASSQVGPLGTGSSYEQYF
TRBJ2-3	TRBV2	CASSEALTITSGGASTDTQYF
TRBJ2-4	TRBV4-1	CASSQRGAKNIQYF
TRBJ2-7	TRBV4-1	CASSQAPQSLSYEQYF
TRBJ2-7	TRBV3-1/TRBV3-2	CASSQLAGGGEQYF
TRBJ1-2	TRBV15	CATSRDNHRALTTIGYTF
TRBJ2-7	TRBV5-1	CASSLGLTGGYGEQYF
TRBJ2-7	TRBV7-2	CASSLGRTYEQYF
TRBJ2-7	TRBV7-7	CASSPSPGQGDEQYF
TRBJ2-7	TRBV5-1	CASSAGQGTYEQYF
TRBJ1-2	TRBV4-1	CASSLQLRIGYGYTF
TRBJ2-3	TRBV9	CASSAQRGGGTDTQYF
TRBJ2-1	TRBV19	CASSAGQGANEQFF
TRBJ2-1	TRBV14	CASSHRLAGDNEQFF
TRBJ1-5	TRBV11-2	CASSPDGDQPQHF
TRBJ2-7	TRBV27	CASSFKGFTYEQYF
TRBJ2-3	TRBV4-2	CASSPLKRGGQADTQYF
TRBJ1-2	TRBV7-9	CASSLSIGQSYGYTF
TRBJ1-2	TRBV5-1	CASSLGQGEEGYTF
TRBJ1-5	TRBV6-5	CASQGDANQPQHF
TRBJ2-1	TRBV14	CASSSGLISYNEQFF
TRBJ2-3	TRBV7-7	CASSQDRDTDTQYF
TRBJ1-3	TRBV18	CASSPPARGSGNTIYF
TRBJ1-4	TRBV4-1	CASSQAGGATNEKLFF
TRBJ1-1	TRBV27	CASRKGQPNTEAFF
TRBJ1-1	TRBV5-5	CASSFHWRDTEAFF
TRBJ1-4	TRBV5-1	CASRNIGTESEKLFF
TRBJ1-3	TRBV20-1	CSASYGTGGENGNTIYF
TRBJ2-7	TRBV5-3	CARSPGRKAVSYEQYF
TRBJ2-1	TRBV6-1	CASSVSPTRGFVSNEQFF
TRBJ2-3	TRBV5-5	CASSFLGAPGDTQYF
TRBJ2-1	TRBV5-1	CASSPGVTGVYNEQFF
TRBJ1-1	TRBV14	CASSHFAGSATEAFF
TRBJ2-7	TRBV7-7	CASSPQGMGEQYF
TRBJ2-1	TRBV5-6	CASSSSGEGNEQFF
TRBJ2-7	TRBV18	CASSPPTRANDEQYF
TRBJ2-7	TRBV9	CASSVGGTGAHEQYF
TRBJ1-5	TRBV2	CASRRDSNQPQHF
TRBJ1-2	TRBV6-5	CASSPTGSFGYTF
TRBJ2-3	TRBV14	CASSRIGRGGPDTQYF
TRBJ1-3	TRBV5-5	CASSLGNSGNTIYF
TRBJ2-2	TRBV18	CASSRSGGGNTGELFF
TRBJ2-7	TRBV12-3/TRBV12-4	CASTGTGTGEQYF
TRBJ2-7	TRBV6-5	CASSYRLAGAQQYF
TRBJ1-4	TRBV9	CASSLLGTTNEKLFF
TRBJ2-7	TRBV6-1	CASSDGESYEQYF
TRBJ1-5	TRBV2	CASSEGAARSGQPQHF
TRBJ1-2	TRBV7-9	CASSARDRGELGYTF
TRBJ2-5	TRBV6-5	CASSLAGAGQETQYF
TRBJ2-1	TRBV7-2	CASSRLRDEQFF
TRBJ2-7	TRBV5-1	CASSLDPSGYEQYF
TRBJ1-2	TRBV27	CASRRTLTQGDGYTF
TRBJ2-2	TRBV10-1	CASSAEYTGELFF
TRBJ1-5	TRBV2	CASTAAEFNQPQHF
TRBJ2-3	TRBV29-1	CSVEGQGYTDTQYF